This T cell receptor (beta chain) was recorded in a study of tumor-infiltrating lymphocytes in primary liver carcinoma. Study at large: Treatment of the patients' primary liver carcinoma consisted of surgical resection. Samples had roughly 3.65 to 7.5 million productive TCRbeta reads, comparable between tissue types.

To note about this clonotype: A junction end diverges from the germline sequence, so it may reflect a read error.

Reverse transcription of roughly 480 ng total RNA with a constant-region primer produced TCR beta cDNA. Generation of the TCR beta libraries relied on three nested multiplex PCR rounds using slightly modified ARM-PCR. Use of TRBV1-TRBV30 forward primers with a C-beta reverse primer characterized the first two PCR rounds, which lasted roughly 11 cycles each. MiXCR, run by TCRdb on the multiplex PCR reads, gives a single entry per CDR3 protein. Among approximately 210,000 distinct CDR3 sequences, roughly 61% were seen once, and the ten largest hold approximately 6.6%. Germline V gene sequence: CDR1 MDHEN, CDR2 SYDVKM. The CDR3 is 11 residues long. Out of unsorted whole blood came the blood RNA, and germline DNA was extracted as well.

V is TRBV28 and J is TRBJ2-3; no firm D call. The sequence derives from an older woman with primary liver carcinoma and hepatitis B virus infection. Sequenced material: peripheral blood. The CDR3 DNA sequence: TGTGCCCGCAGTTCTCCGGCGACGGTTCACTTT. Its translation: CARSSPATVHF.